The clone carrying this T cell receptor (beta chain) appeared a few times. Its matching antigen is unknown. Some clones are missing from TCRdb's copy, which holds only in-frame ones; the method was immunoSEQ multiplex PCR. The sample contains about 250,000 clones, roughly 87% of which appear only once. The data were obtained in a study of cytomegalovirus exposure and HLA in healthy donors. Points from the study as a whole: Within the 100 to 150 validation repertoires, first-cohort TCR clusters tended to co-occur, according to a later analysis. Reported results showed that the classifier diagnosed cytomegalovirus status with high specificity and sensitivity. Through in vitro validation, a few CMV-associated chains were shown to be specific for CMV antigens.

J gave up 4 bases and V 0 bases, and 3 bases lay outside the gene matches. The germline V gene encodes CDR1 SGDLS and CDR2 YYNGEE. The CDR3 has 16 residues. This receptor was obtained from a man between 18 and 29 years old in good health and CMV-seropositive. This chain links TRBV9 with TRBJ1-3, with 11 bases identical to TRBD1. The sequenced sample was PBMCs. CDR3 DNA sequence: TGTGCCAGCAGCGTAGGGACAGGGGGCGGAGGAAACACCATATATTTT. This encodes CASSVGTGGGGNTIYF. Using reference TRBV9 and TRBJ1-3 for the parts outside the CDR3, the full variable domain is DSGVTQTPKHLITATGQRVTLRCSPRSGDLSVYWYQQSLDQGLQFLIQYYNGEERAKGNILERFSAQQFPDLHSELNLSSLELGDSALYFCASSVGTGGGGNTIYFGEGSWLTVV.